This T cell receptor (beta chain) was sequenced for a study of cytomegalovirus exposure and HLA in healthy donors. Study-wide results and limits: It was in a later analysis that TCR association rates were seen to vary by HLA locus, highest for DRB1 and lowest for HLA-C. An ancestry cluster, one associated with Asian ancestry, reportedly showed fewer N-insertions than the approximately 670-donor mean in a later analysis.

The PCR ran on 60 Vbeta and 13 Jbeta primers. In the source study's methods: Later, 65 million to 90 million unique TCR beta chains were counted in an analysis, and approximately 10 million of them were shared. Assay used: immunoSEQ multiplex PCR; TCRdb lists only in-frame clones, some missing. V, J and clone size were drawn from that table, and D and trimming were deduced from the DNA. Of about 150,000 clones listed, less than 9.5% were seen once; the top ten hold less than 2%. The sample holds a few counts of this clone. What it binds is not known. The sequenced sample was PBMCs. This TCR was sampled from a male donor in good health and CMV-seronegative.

CDR3 sequence reads: CSVERREYGYTF. The CDR3 DNA reads as TGCAGCGTTGAGAGGCGAGAGTATGGCTACACCTTC. The V and J genes are TRBV29-1 and TRBJ1-2; unclear D gene. The V gene lost 3 bases and the J gene lost 5 bases, with 10 bases spanning the gap. The CDR3 extends over 12 amino acids. Germline CDR1 is SQVTM and CDR2 is ANQGSEA.